These 11 T cell receptor beta chains were sequenced from one sample in a study of early T cells in non-severe SARS-CoV-2 infection. TCRdb passed the 5' RACE reads through MiXCR, listing each CDR3 protein once. The sample consists of roughly 43,000 distinct CDR3 sequences, 5.4% of them appearing once. Here the sequenced sample was whole blood, taken at baseline. These receptors were collected from an adult who was a healthcare worker with PCR-confirmed SARS-CoV-2 infection or an uninfected control (not recorded which).

This clonotype showed up many times. This chain links TRBV11-2 with TRBJ1-1, with D possibly TRBD1 on 5 matching bases. V lost 4 bases, J lost 4 bases, and 10 bases lay in between. The germline CDR1 and CDR2 sequences are SGHAT and FQNNGV. This CDR3 region has 13 residues. In nucleotides, the CDR3 is TGTGCCAGCAGCTCCGCAGGGCGCACTGAAGCTTTCTTT. Translating gives CASSSAGRTEAFF.

This clonotype has more than one count but fewer than ten. J is TRBJ2-1 and V is TRBV7-8; D is possibly TRBD1 (5 bases). The CDR3 is made up of 11 amino acids. V shed 2 bases and J shed 9 bases, with 5 bases lying between them. Germline CDR1 reads SGHVS; CDR2 reads FQNEAQ. The CDR3 spells CASSLRGEQFF. Written as DNA, the CDR3 is TGTGCCAGCAGCTTAAGGGGTGAGCAGTTCTTC.

This clonotype was observed a handful of times. V and J are TRBV5-1 and TRBJ1-5; D is unresolved. Trimming removed 5 bases at V and 2 bases at J, with 11 bases between. The CDR3 runs 14 residues. In germline, CDR1 is SGHRS, CDR2 YFSETQ. The CDR3 loop is CASRKDGGNQPQHF. The CDR3 DNA reads as TGCGCCAGCAGAAAGGACGGCGGCAATCAGCCCCAGCATTTT.

This clonotype appeared many times. The chain uses TRBV10-3 and TRBJ2-1; D gene ambiguous. The length of the CDR3 is 12 residues. CDR1 ENHRY and CDR2 SYGVKD come from the germline V gene. V lost 6 bases, J lost 1 base, and 4 bases lay in between. The CDR3 protein is CAIRGSYNEQFF. In DNA form, the CDR3 reads TGTGCCATCAGAGGTTCCTACAATGAGCAGTTCTTC.

The sample holds many counts of this clonotype. V is TRBV5-1 and J is TRBJ1-2, with a tentative D call TRBD1 (5 bases). Per germline, CDR1 SGHRS and CDR2 YFSETQ. Trimming took 0 bases from V and 0 from J, leaving 9 bases between them. The CDR3 has 15 residues. This CDR3 reads CASSLEGAANYGYTF. The CDR3 DNA sequence: TGCGCCAGCAGCTTGGAAGGGGCTGCTAACTATGGCTACACCTTC.

This clonotype was seen many times. V usage is TRBV24-1 and J usage is TRBJ2-6; D ambiguous. The CDR3 runs to 13 residues. V gave up 7 bases and J gave up 4 bases, with 7 bases separating them. Germline V gene lookup returns CDR1 KGHDR and CDR2 SFDVKD. CDR3 DNA sequence: TGTGCCACCAGCCCCCAGGGGGCCAACGTCCTGACTTTC. It translates to CATSPQGANVLTF.

This clonotype was seen at least ten times. The rearrangement uses TRBV25-1 and TRBJ1-6; perhaps TRBD1 as D (6 bases). The germline gives CDR1 MGHDK, CDR2 SYGVNS. V was pared by 6 bases and J by 4 bases, with 10 bases between. The CDR3 has 14 residues. Here the CDR3 DNA reads TGTGCCAGCAGCAGTACAGGGTATAATTCACCCCTCCACTTT. It codes for CASSSTGYNSPLHF.

This clonotype was observed many times. The chain joins TRBV5-5 to TRBJ1-1; D gene uncertain. The V end lost 2 bases, the J end lost 6 bases, and 14 bases lay between the germline ends. The CDR3 has 14 residues. Germline CDR1 is SGHKS and CDR2 is YYEKEE (reference sequence). The CDR3 spells CASSFQAAWSEAFF. For the CDR3, the DNA is TGTGCCAGCAGCTTCCAAGCGGCGTGGTCTGAAGCTTTCTTT.

This clonotype was picked up a small number of times. This chain links TRBV6-1 with TRBJ2-1; D gene unclear. The CDR3 consists of 15 residues. Germline V CDR1 and CDR2: MNHNS, SASEGT. Between the trimmed V and J ends, which lost 4 bases and 2 bases, there was a span of 12 bases. The DNA of the CDR3 is TGTGCCAGCAGTGCGAACCCGACCCCCTACAATGAGCAGTTCTTC. As protein: CASSANPTPYNEQFF.

The chain has TRBV12-3 or TRBV12-4 and TRBJ1-1, with TRBD1 matching 11 bases. J was trimmed by 4 bases and V by 4 bases; bases with no gene match: 11. The CDR3 has 17 amino acids. The CDR3 reads CASSSGQGALRITEAFF. The CDR3 DNA is TGTGCCAGCAGTTCTGGACAGGGGGCATTACGGATCACTGAAGCTTTCTTT.

This clonotype was observed many times. The J gene is TRBJ1-4, the V gene TRBV30; D gene uncertain. Germline V gene sequence: CDR1 GTSNPN, CDR2 SVGIG (reference sequence). CDR3 size: 12 residues. Trimming removed 4 bases from V and 8 bases from J, with 11 bases in between. CDR3 region: CAWTQLGEKLFF. CDR3 in DNA: TGTGCCTGGACCCAACTGGGCGAAAAACTGTTTTTT.